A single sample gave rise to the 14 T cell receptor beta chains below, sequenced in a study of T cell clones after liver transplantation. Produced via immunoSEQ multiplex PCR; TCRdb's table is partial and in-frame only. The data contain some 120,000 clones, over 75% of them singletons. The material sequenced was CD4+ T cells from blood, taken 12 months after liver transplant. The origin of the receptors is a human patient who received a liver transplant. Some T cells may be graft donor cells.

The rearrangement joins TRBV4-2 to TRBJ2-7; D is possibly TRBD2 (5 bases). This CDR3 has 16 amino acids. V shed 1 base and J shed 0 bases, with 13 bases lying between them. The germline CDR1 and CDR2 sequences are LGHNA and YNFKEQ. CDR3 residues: CASSQVLGSGSYEQYF. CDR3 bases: TGTGCCAGCAGCCAAGTCCTTGGGAGCGGCTCCTACGAGCAGTACTTC.

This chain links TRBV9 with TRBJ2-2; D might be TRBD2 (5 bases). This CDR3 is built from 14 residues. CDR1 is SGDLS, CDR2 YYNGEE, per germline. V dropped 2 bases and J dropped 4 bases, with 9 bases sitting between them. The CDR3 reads CASSVLGVTGELFF. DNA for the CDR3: TGTGCCAGCAGCGTCTTGGGAGTCACCGGGGAGCTGTTTTTT.

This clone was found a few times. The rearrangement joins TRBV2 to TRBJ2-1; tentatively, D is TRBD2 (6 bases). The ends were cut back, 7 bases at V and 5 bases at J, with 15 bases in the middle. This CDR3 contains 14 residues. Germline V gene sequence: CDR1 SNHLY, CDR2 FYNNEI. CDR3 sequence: CASKGASADNEQFF. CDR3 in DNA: TGTGCCAGCAAAGGGGCTAGCGCCGACAATGAGCAGTTCTTC. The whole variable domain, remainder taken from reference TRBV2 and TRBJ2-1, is EPEVTQTPSHQVTQMGQEVILRCVPISNHLYFYWYRQILGQKVEFLVSFYNNEISEKSEIFDDQFSVERPDGSNFTLKIRSTKLEDSAMYFCASKGASADNEQFFGPGTRLTVL.

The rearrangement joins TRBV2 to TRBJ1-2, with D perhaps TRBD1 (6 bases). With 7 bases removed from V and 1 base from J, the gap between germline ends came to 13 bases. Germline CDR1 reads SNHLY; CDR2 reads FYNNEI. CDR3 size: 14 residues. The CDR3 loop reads CASNLGGNNYGYTF. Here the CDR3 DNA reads TGTGCCAGCAACCTAGGGGGAAATAACTATGGCTACACCTTC. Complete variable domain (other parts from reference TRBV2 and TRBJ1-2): EPEVTQTPSHQVTQMGQEVILRCVPISNHLYFYWYRQILGQKVEFLVSFYNNEISEKSEIFDDQFSVERPDGSNFTLKIRSTKLEDSAMYFCASNLGGNNYGYTFGSGTRLTVV.

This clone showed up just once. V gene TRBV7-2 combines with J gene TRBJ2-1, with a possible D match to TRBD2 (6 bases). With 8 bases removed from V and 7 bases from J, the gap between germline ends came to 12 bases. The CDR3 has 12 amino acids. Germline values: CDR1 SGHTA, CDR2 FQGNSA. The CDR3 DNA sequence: TGTGCCAGCGGGACTGCGAGAAATGAGCAGTTCTTC. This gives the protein CASGTARNEQFF.

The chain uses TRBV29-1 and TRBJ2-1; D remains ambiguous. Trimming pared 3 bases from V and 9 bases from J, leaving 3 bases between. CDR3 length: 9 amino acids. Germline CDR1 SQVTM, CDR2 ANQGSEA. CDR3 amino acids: CSVEVEQFF. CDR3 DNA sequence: TGCAGCGTTGAGGTTGAGCAGTTCTTC.

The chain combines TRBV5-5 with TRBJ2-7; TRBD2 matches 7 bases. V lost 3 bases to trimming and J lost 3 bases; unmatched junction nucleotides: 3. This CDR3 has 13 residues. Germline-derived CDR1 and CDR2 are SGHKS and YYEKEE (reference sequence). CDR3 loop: CASSWGGDYEQYF. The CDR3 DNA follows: TGTGCCAGCAGCTGGGGAGGGGACTACGAGCAGTACTTC.

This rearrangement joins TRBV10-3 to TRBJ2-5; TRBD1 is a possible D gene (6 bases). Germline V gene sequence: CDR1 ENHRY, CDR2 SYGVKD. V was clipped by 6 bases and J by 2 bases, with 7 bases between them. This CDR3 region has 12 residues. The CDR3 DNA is TGTGCCATCAGGGACAGTCAAGAGACCCAGTACTTC. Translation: CAIRDSQETQYF.

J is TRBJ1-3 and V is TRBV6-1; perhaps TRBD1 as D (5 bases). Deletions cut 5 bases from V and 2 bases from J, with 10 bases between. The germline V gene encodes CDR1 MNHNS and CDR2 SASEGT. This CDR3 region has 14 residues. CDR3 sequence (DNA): TGTGCCAGCAGTCAGAGGGGTGCTGGAAACACCATATATTTT. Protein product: CASSQRGAGNTIYF.

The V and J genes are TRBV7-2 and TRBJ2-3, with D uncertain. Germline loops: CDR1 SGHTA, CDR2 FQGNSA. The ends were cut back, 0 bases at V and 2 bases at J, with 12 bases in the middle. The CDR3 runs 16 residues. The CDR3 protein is CASSLAERRLTDTQYF. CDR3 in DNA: TGTGCCAGCAGCTTAGCGGAAAGGAGACTCACAGATACGCAGTATTTT.

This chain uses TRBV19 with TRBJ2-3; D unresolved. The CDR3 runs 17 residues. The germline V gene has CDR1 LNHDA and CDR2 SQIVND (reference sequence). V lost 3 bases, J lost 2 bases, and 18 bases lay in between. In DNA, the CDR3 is TGTGCCAGTAGTATGGTAGGACGGACCGGAGTCACAGATACGCAGTATTTT. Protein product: CASSMVGRTGVTDTQYF.

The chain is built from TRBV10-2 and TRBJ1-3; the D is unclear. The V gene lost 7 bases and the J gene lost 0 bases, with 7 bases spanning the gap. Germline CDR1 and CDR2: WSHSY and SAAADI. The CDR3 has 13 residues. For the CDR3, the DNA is TGCGCCAGCAAGTCGAGCTCTGGAAACACCATATATTTT. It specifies CASKSSSGNTIYF.

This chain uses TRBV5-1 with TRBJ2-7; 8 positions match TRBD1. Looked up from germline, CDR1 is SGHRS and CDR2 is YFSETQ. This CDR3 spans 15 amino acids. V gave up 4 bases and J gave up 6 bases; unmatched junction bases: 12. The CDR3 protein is CASSPGQGGVLEQYF. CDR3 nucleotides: TGCGCCAGCAGCCCAGGACAGGGCGGGGTCCTCGAGCAGTACTTC. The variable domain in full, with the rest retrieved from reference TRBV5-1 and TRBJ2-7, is KAGVTQTPRYLIKTRGQQVTLSCSPISGHRSVSWYQQTPGQGLQFLFEYFSETQRNKGNFPGRFSGRQFSNSRSEMNVSTLELGDSALYLCASSPGQGGVLEQYFGPGTRLTVT.

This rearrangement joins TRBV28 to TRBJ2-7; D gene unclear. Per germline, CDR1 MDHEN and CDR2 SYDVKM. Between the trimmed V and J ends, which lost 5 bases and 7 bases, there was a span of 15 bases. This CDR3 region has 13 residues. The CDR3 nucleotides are TGTGCCAGCAGTGCCCCGCGACTCGGAGAGCAGTACTTC. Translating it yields CASSAPRLGEQYF.